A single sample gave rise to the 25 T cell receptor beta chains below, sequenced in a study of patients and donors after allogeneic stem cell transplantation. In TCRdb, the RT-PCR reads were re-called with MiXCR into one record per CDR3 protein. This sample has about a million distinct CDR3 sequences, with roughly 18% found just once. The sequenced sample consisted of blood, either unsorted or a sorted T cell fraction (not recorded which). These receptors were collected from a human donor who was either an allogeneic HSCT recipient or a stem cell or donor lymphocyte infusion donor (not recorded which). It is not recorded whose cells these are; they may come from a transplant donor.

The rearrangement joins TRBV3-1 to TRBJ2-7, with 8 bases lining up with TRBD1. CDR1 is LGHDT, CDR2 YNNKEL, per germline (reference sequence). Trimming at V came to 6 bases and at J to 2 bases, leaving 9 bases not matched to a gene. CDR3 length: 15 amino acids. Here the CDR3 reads CASSPGQGGPYEQYF. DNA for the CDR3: TGTGCCAGCAGTCCTGGACAGGGTGGGCCCTACGAGCAGTACTTC.

The CDR3 nucleotides are TGTGCCAGCAGTTTCTCCGGGACAGGTCCGATCTACACCTTC. This gives the protein CASSFSGTGPIYTF. This sequence joins TRBV12-3 or TRBV12-4 and TRBJ1-2, with 8 bases that match TRBD1. V shed 3 bases, J shed 10 bases, and the junction held 10 bases outside the gene matches. The CDR3 loop spans 14 amino acids.

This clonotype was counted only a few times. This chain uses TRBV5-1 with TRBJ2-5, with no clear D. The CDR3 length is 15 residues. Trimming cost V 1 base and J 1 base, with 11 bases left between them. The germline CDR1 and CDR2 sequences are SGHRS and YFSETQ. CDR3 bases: TGCGCCAGCAGCTTGATCTCGCAGAGCCAAGAGACCCAGTACTTC. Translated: CASSLISQSQETQYF.

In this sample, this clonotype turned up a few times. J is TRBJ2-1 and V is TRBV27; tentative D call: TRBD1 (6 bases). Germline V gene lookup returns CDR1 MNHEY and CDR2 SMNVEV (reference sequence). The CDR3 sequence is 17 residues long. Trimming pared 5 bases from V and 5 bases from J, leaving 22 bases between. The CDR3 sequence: CASSTIRDTLIDNEQFF. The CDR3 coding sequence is TGTGCCAGCAGTACCATCCGGGACACCCTCATAGACAATGAGCAGTTCTTC.

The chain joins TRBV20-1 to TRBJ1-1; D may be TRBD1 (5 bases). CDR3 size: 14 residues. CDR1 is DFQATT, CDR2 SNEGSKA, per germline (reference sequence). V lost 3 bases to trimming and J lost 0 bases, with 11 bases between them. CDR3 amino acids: CSARVAGMNTEAFF. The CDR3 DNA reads TGCAGTGCTAGGGTGGCAGGGATGAACACTGAAGCTTTCTTT.

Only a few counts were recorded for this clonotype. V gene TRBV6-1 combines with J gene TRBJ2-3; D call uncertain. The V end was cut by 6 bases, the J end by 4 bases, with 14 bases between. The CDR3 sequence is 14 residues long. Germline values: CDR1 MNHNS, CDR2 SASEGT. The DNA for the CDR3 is TGTGCCAGCAGGGATGGATTTCGTCCAGATACGCAGTATTTT. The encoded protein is CASRDGFRPDTQYF.

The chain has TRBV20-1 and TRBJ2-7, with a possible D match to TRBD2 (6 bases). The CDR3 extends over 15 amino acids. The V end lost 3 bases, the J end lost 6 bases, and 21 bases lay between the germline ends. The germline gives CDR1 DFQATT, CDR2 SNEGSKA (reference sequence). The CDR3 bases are TGCAGTGCTAGTCGGTTGCGACTAGGACATCTCGAGCAGTACTTC. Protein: CSASRLRLGHLEQYF.

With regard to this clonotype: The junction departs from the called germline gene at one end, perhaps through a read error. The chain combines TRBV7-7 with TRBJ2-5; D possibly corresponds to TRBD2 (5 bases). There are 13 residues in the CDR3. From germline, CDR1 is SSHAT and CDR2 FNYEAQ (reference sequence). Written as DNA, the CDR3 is TGTGCTAGCACCCAACTAGTTAAGGAGACCCAGTACTTC. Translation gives CASTQLVKETQYF.

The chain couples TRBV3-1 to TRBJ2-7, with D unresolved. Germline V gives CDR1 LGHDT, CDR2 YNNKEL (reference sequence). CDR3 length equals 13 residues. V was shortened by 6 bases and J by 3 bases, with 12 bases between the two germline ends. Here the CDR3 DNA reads TGTGCCAGCAGTCGGGCCTCCCGCTACGAGCAGTACTTC. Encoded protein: CASSRASRYEQYF.

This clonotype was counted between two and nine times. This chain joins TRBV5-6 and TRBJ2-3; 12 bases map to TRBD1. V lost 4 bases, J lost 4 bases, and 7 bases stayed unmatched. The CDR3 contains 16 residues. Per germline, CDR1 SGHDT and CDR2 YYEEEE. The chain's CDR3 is CASSRDRGRGADTQYF. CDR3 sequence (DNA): TGTGCCAGCAGCCGGGACAGGGGGCGCGGGGCAGATACGCAGTATTTT.

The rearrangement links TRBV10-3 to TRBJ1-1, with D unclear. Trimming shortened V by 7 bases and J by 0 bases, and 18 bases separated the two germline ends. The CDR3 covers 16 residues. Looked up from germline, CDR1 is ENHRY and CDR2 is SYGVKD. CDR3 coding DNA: TGTGCCATCAAGGGATCGTCGTTGGCCTTGAACACTGAAGCTTTCTTT. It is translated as CAIKGSSLALNTEAFF.

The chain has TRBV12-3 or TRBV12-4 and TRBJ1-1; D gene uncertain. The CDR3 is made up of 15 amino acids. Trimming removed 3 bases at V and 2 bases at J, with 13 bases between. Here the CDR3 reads CASSFIGPRNTEAFF. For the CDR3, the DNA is TGTGCCAGCAGTTTTATCGGTCCCAGAAACACTGAAGCTTTCTTT.

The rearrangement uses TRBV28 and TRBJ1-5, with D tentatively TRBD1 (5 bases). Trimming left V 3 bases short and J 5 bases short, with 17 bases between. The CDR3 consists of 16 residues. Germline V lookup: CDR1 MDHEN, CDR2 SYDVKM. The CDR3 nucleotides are TGTGCCAGCAGTTTTTTAGGGGTACTGGGGGATCAGCCCCAGCATTTT. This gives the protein CASSFLGVLGDQPQHF.

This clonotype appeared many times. The CDR3 reads CAISDRVDTEAFF. CDR3 in DNA: TGTGCCATCAGTGACCGTGTGGACACTGAAGCTTTCTTT. The chain carries TRBV10-3 and TRBJ1-1; D gene ambiguous. Trimming pared 3 bases from V and 3 bases from J, leaving 8 bases between. This CDR3 has 13 amino acids. CDR1 and CDR2 from the germline V gene are ENHRY and SYGVKD.

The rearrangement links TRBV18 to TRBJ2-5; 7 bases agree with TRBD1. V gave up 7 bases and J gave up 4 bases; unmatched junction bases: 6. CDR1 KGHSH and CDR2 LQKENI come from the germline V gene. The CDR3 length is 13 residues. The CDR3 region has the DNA TGTGCCAGCTTGGACAGGATAGGAGAGACCCAGTACTTC. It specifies CASLDRIGETQYF.

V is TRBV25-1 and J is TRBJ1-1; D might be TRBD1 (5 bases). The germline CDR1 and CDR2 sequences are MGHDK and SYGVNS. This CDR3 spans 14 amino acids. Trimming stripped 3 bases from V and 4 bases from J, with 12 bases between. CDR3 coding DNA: TGTGCCAGCAGTGATAGAGTGGGGGGCACTGAAGCTTTCTTT. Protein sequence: CASSDRVGGTEAFF.

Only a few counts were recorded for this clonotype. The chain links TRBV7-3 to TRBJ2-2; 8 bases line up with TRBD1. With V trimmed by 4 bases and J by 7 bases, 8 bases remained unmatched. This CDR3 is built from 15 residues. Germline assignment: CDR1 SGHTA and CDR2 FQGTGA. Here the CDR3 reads CASSSPGQVNGELFF. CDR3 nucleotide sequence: TGTGCCAGCAGCTCCCCGGGACAGGTGAACGGGGAGCTGTTTTTT.

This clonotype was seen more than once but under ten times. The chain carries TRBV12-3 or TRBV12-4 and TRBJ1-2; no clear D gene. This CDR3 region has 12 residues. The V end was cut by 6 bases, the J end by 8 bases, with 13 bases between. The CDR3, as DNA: TGTGCCAGCAGGACTCCCAAAGGGGGCTACACCTTC. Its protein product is CASRTPKGGYTF.

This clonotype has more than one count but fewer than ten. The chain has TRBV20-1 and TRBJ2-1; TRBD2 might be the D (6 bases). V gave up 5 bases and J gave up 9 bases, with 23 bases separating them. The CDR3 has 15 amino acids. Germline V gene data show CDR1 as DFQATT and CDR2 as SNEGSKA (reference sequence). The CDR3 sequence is CSAFPLDYKGGEQFF. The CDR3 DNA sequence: TGCAGTGCTTTCCCTCTGGACTATAAAGGCGGTGAGCAGTTCTTC.

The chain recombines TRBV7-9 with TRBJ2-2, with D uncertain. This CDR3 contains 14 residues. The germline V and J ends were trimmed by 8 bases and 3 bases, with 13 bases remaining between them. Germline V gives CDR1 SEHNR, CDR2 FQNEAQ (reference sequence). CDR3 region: CASSPPVDTGELFF. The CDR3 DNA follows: TGTGCCAGCTCCCCGCCCGTAGACACCGGGGAGCTGTTTTTT.

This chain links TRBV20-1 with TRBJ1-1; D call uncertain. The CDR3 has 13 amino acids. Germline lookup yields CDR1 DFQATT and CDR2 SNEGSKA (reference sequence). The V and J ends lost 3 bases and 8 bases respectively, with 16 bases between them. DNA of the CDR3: TGCAGTGCTAGTGGCGTCGGCTCAAGGGAAGCTTTCTTT. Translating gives CSASGVGSREAFF.

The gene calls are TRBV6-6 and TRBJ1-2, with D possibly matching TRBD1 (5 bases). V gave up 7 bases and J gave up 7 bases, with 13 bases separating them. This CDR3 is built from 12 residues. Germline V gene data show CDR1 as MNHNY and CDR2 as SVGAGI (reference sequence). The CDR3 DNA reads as TGTGCCAGCATCGGGACGTCGGGTGGCTACACCTTC. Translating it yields CASIGTSGGYTF.

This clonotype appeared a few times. This CDR3 reads CASSLRQQQNSPLHF. CDR3 bases: TGCGCCAGCAGCTTGAGGCAGCAACAAAATTCACCCCTCCACTTT. The chain links TRBV5-1 to TRBJ1-6; no clear D. CDR3 length: 15 amino acids. Trimming took off 1 base at V and 7 bases at J, with 12 bases between the two ends. In germline, CDR1 is SGHRS, CDR2 YFSETQ.

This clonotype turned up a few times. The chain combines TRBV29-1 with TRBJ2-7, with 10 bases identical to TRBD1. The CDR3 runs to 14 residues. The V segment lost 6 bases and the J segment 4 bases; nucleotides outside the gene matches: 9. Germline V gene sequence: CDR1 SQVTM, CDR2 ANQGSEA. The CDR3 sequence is CSVVPGQGFYEQYF. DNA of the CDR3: TGCAGCGTGGTTCCGGGACAGGGGTTTTACGAGCAGTACTTC.

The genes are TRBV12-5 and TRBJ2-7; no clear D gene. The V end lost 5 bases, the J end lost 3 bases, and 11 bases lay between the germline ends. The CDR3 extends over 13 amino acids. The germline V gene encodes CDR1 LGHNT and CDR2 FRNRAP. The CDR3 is CASGTDPRYEQYF. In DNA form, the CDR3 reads TGTGCTAGTGGTACTGACCCGCGCTACGAGCAGTACTTC.